These 19 T cell receptor beta chains were sequenced from one sample in a study of human T cells and chemical hapten exposure. TCRdb re-called the RACE reads through MiXCR, storing one row per CDR3 protein. The repertoire holds some 400,000 distinct CDR3 sequences, around 5.5% seen once, with about 2.5% in the top ten. The time point was: pre-sensitization, week 0. As for treatment: therapeutic diphenylcyclopropenone sensitization with weekly scalp DPC. The specimen was whole blood, collected in connection with sensitization to the hapten diphenylcyclopropenone (DPC). The source is a woman aged 45-60 years with alopecia areata. Some clones in this sample may be carry-over from other donors' samples.

The V call is TRBV21-1, the J call TRBJ1-1; the DNA was not used to check the table's D call, TRBD1. TRBV21-1 is a recognized pseudogene. The CDR3 has 16 amino acids. The CDR3 sequence: CASSKLTARVNTEAFF. In DNA form, the CDR3 reads TGTGCCAGCAGCAAACTGACAGCTAGAGTAAACACTGAAGCTTTCTTT.

The CDR3 DNA sequence: TGTGCCAGCAGCCAAGAATTGGCAGGGAAGGTCACTAATGAAAAACTGTTTTTT. Encoded protein: CASSQELAGKVTNEKLFF. The gene calls are TRBV4-2 and TRBJ1-4; weak D call: TRBD1 (5 bases). The V gene lost 0 bases and the J gene lost 2 bases, with 16 bases spanning the gap. Germline V gives CDR1 LGHNA, CDR2 YNFKEQ. This CDR3 contains 18 residues.

This clonotype was observed a few times. This sequence joins TRBV7-8 and TRBJ1-2; the match to TRBD1 covers 9 bases. Germline CDR1 and CDR2: SGHVS and FQNEAQ. The CDR3 extends over 16 amino acids. J was trimmed by 3 bases and V by 7 bases; bases with no gene match: 12. The CDR3 region has the DNA TGTGCCAGCACCCATCACAGGGGGCAGGCGGACTATGGCTACACCTTC. Protein product: CASTHHRGQADYGYTF. The full variable domain, completed using reference TRBV7-8 and TRBJ1-2, is GAGVSQSPRYKVAKRGQDVALRCDPISGHVSLFWYQQALGQGPEFLTYFQNEAQLDKSGLPSDRFFAERPEGSVSTLKIQRTQQEDSAVYLCASTHHRGQADYGYTFGSGTRLTVV.

This clonotype was detected many times. The chain is built from TRBV9 and TRBJ1-2; tentatively, D is TRBD1 (5 bases). Germline CDR1 and CDR2: SGDLS and YYNGEE. Trimming shortened V by 3 bases and J by 5 bases, and 17 bases separated the two germline ends. CDR3 length: 15 residues. CDR3: CASSGNDRWIYGYTF. As DNA, the CDR3 is TGTGCCAGCAGCGGGAACGACAGATGGATATATGGCTACACCTTC.

This clonotype was seen many times. The chain uses TRBV29-1 and TRBJ1-2, with no clear D. Per the germline V gene, CDR1 is SQVTM and CDR2 is ANQGSEA. V lost 1 base to trimming and J lost 10 bases, with 13 bases between them. The CDR3 contains 12 residues. CDR3 amino acids: CSVEVQREFYTF. CDR3 nucleotides: TGCAGCGTTGAAGTCCAACGGGAGTTCTACACCTTC.

The CDR3 loop is CASSSAGTVGNQPQHF. The CDR3, as DNA: TGTGCCAGCAGTTCCGCCGGTACAGTGGGCAATCAGCCCCAGCATTTT. J is TRBJ1-5 and V is TRBV28; D not certain. With 4 bases removed from V and 2 bases from J, the gap between germline ends came to 15 bases. The CDR3 consists of 16 residues. Per the germline V gene, CDR1 is MDHEN and CDR2 is SYDVKM.

The table lists this clonotype with a few counts. J is TRBJ1-6 and V is TRBV6-5; 7 positions match TRBD1. The CDR3 runs to 14 residues. CDR1 MNHEY and CDR2 SVGAGI come from the germline V gene. Trimming cost V 7 bases and J 8 bases; bases outside gene matches: 8. The CDR3 nucleotides are TGTGCCAGCACCCCGGACAGGTCCCATTCACCCCTCCACTTT. This gives the protein CASTPDRSHSPLHF.

This clonotype was seen once. The chain joins TRBV12-3 or TRBV12-4 to TRBJ2-7; no reliable D call. Trimming took 3 bases from V and 6 from J, leaving 12 bases between them. This CDR3 is built from 13 residues. CDR3 nucleotides: TGTGCCAGCAGTTTTGGGCGTACCCGCGAGCAGTACTTC. This encodes CASSFGRTREQYF.

This clonotype was counted at least ten times. The rearrangement joins TRBV6-4 to TRBJ2-2, with D perhaps matching TRBD1 (6 bases). Germline-derived CDR1 and CDR2 are MRHNA and SNTAGT. The length of the CDR3 is 13 residues. The V gene lost 2 bases and the J gene lost 5 bases, with 6 bases spanning the gap. In DNA, the CDR3 is TGTGCCAGCAGTGACCAGGGGACCGGGGAGCTGTTTTTT. It codes for CASSDQGTGELFF.

V usage is TRBV20-1 and J usage is TRBJ2-7, with TRBD1 matching 8 bases. CDR1 and CDR2 (germline): DFQATT, SNEGSKA (reference sequence). CDR3 length equals 14 residues. J was trimmed by 3 bases and V by 0 bases; bases with no gene match: 4. The CDR3 DNA follows: TGCAGTGCTAGAGATCGGGACAGGTACTACGAGCAGTACTTC. As protein: CSARDRDRYYEQYF.

The chain joins TRBV2 to TRBJ1-1, with D perhaps matching TRBD1 (5 bases). Germline CDR1 SNHLY, CDR2 FYNNEI. This CDR3 contains 12 residues. V was pared by 6 bases and J by 6 bases, with 11 bases between. CDR3 DNA sequence: TGTGCCAGCAGGGGAGGGACCGCTGAAGCTTTCTTT. This gives the protein CASRGGTAEAFF.

This clonotype occurred many times. The V gene is TRBV6-2 or TRBV6-3, the J gene TRBJ2-1, with 16 positions matching TRBD2. CDR1 and CDR2 from the germline V gene are MNHEY and SVGEGT. Trimming took 6 bases from V and 7 from J; bases not matched to a gene: 3. The CDR3 consists of 15 residues. The CDR3 sequence: CASSSGLAGGNEQFF. The CDR3, as DNA: TGTGCCAGCAGCTCGGGACTAGCGGGAGGGAATGAGCAGTTCTTC.

Ten or more counts support this clonotype. V and J are TRBV29-1 and TRBJ1-2; 8 nucleotides agree with TRBD1. CDR1 and CDR2 (germline): SQVTM, ANQGSEA. The CDR3 contains 12 residues. V lost 3 bases, J lost 4 bases, and 1 base stayed unmatched. DNA for the CDR3: TGCAGCGTTGAGACAGGGGTCTATGGCTACACCTTC. This encodes CSVETGVYGYTF. Full variable domain (missing parts from reference TRBV29-1 and TRBJ1-2): SAVISQKPSRDICQRGTSLTIQCQVDSQVTMMFWYRQQPGQSLTLIATANQGSEATYESGFVIDKFPISRPNLTFSTLTVSNMSPEDSSIYLCSVETGVYGYTFGSGTRLTVV.

This clonotype was seen a few times. J is TRBJ1-4 and V is TRBV27, with TRBD1 as a possible D gene (5 bases). The V end was cut by 5 bases, the J end by 6 bases, with 16 bases between. The CDR3 totals 15 residues. Germline V gene sequence: CDR1 MNHEY, CDR2 SMNVEV (reference sequence). CDR3 protein: CASSPSGGRHEKLFF. The CDR3 DNA is TGTGCCAGCAGTCCCAGTGGGGGGAGGCATGAAAAACTGTTTTTT. The full variable domain, rest sourced from reference TRBV27 and TRBJ1-4, is EAQVTQNPRYLITVTGKKLTVTCSQNMNHEYMSWYRQDPGLGLRQIYYSMNVEVTDKGDVPEGYKVSRKEKRNFPLILESPSPNQTSLYFCASSPSGGRHEKLFFGSGTQLSVL.

At least ten counts were recorded for this clonotype. The CDR3 sequence is CASSSQTAGTEAFF. CDR3 DNA: TGTGCCAGCAGCTCACAGACTGCGGGCACTGAAGCTTTCTTT. This chain uses TRBV7-9 with TRBJ1-1; D is uncertain. This CDR3 has 14 amino acids. The V end was cut by 4 bases, the J end by 4 bases, with 13 bases between. From germline, CDR1 is SEHNR and CDR2 FQNEAQ (reference sequence).

The chain carries TRBV3-1 and TRBJ1-2; D possibly corresponds to TRBD1 (5 bases). Per the germline V gene, CDR1 is LGHDT and CDR2 is YNNKEL (reference sequence). V gave up 1 base and J gave up 1 base, with 10 bases separating them. CDR3 length: 15 amino acids. The CDR3 loop is CASSQVDRYNYGYTF. CDR3 bases: TGTGCCAGCAGCCAAGTTGACAGATATAACTATGGCTACACCTTC.

The CDR3 DNA is TGTGCCAGCAGCCTAGACACCCGACTTGAAAAACTGTTTTTT. It is translated as CASSLDTRLEKLFF. V is TRBV7-2 and J is TRBJ1-4; D remains ambiguous. Germline assignment: CDR1 SGHTA and CDR2 FQGNSA. Trimming stripped 5 bases from V and 7 bases from J, with 14 bases between. CDR3 size: 14 residues.

This clonotype appeared many times. The CDR3 DNA is TGTGCCACCCTCCTAAGGGGACTGCACTATGGCTACACCTTC. This gives the protein CATLLRGLHYGYTF. The chain joins TRBV6-6 to TRBJ1-2; tentative D call: TRBD1 (5 bases). V was clipped by 10 bases and J by 3 bases, with 18 bases between them. The CDR3 runs 14 residues. Germline values: CDR1 MNHNY, CDR2 SVGAGI (reference sequence).

The chain has TRBV4-3 and TRBJ2-3; perhaps TRBD1 as D (5 bases). Germline-derived CDR1 and CDR2 are LGHNA and YSLEER. CDR3 size: 16 residues. V lost 0 bases and J lost 0, with 10 bases in between. The CDR3 here is CASSQEPRASTDTQYF. The CDR3 nucleotides read TGCGCCAGCAGCCAAGAGCCCAGGGCTAGCACAGATACGCAGTATTTT.